These T cell receptor beta chains were read from a single sample in a study of blood T cell repertoires in COVID-19. Libraries were prepared by immunoSEQ multiplex PCR; TCRdb keeps only in-frame clonotypes and omits some of them. The profile shows about 98,000 clones, 84% of them singletons. Sequencing input: peripheral blood. The receptor set was obtained from a human donor in a cohort sampled during active COVID-19. CDR3s include the opening cysteine and the closing phenylalanine or tryptophan. The D gene is left open where the match is weak. The size entry is marked missing in some rows and otherwise reads once, few, many or a size class.

.	TRBV5-6	TRBJ1-2	.	CASSQRGYNYGYTF	TGTGCCAGCAGCCAGCGGGGGTATAACTATGGCTACACCTTC
.	TRBV7-2	TRBJ2-3	TRBD2	CASSFSSGDADTQYF	TGTGCCAGCAGCTTCTCTAGCGGGGACGCAGATACGCAGTATTTT
.	TRBV18	TRBJ2-7	.	CASSPADRFGEQYF	TGTGCCAGCTCACCCGCGGACAGATTCGGGGAGCAGTACTTC
once	TRBV3-1/TRBV3-2	TRBJ2-1	TRBD2	CASSQFIGGAYNEQFF	TGTGCCAGCAGCCAATTCATCGGGGGGGCGTACAATGAGCAGTTCTTC
.	TRBV11-2	TRBJ2-7	.	CASSKGTEQYF	TGTGCCAGCAGCAAAGGGACAGAGCAGTACTTC
.	TRBV11-3	TRBJ1-1	.	CASSFTLNTEAFF	TGTGCCAGCAGCTTCACTCTTAACACTGAAGCTTTCTTT
.	TRBV29-1	TRBJ1-4	.	CSVRGRAQTNEKLFF	TGCAGCGTCCGCGGGAGGGCTCAGACTAATGAAAAACTGTTTTTT
.	TRBV25-1	TRBJ1-1	.	CASSVSRGSPEAFF	TGTGCCAGCAGTGTTTCCAGGGGTTCCCCTGAAGCTTTCTTT
once	TRBV11-2	TRBJ1-6	.	CASSLAGGGSPLHF	TGTGCCAGCAGCTTAGCAGGAGGTGGTTCACCCCTCCACTTT
.	TRBV30	TRBJ2-7	.	CAWSVGGPGVGQQYF	TGTGCCTGGAGTGTAGGTGGCCCAGGGGTTGGTCAGCAGTACTTC
.	TRBV11-2	TRBJ2-7	TRBD1	CASSWSDRGSYEQYF	TGTGCCAGCAGCTGGTCGGACAGGGGCTCCTACGAGCAGTACTTC
.	TRBV13	TRBJ2-1	.	CASSLRRTAYNEQFF	TGTGCCAGCAGCTTAAGACGGACAGCCTACAATGAGCAGTTCTTC
.	TRBV5-1	TRBJ2-1	TRBD2	CASSLVSSGGAQKLFF	TGCGCCAGCAGCTTGGTTTCTAGCGGGGGGGCACAGAAGCTGTTCTTC
.	TRBV28	TRBJ2-7	TRBD1	CASTPGQGRAHEQYF	TGTGCCAGCACTCCCGGACAGGGAAGGGCTCACGAGCAGTACTTC
.	TRBV11-2	TRBJ2-7	TRBD1	CASGVRTGTGDSEQYF	TGTGCCAGCGGGGTGCGAACCGGGACAGGGGATTCCGAGCAGTACTTC
.	TRBV5-6	TRBJ1-4	.	CASSVNGGTNEKLFF	TGTGCCAGCAGCGTAAATGGGGGCACTAATGAAAAACTGTTTTTT
.	TRBV7-2	TRBJ1-1	.	CASSLTGSQGTEAFF	TGTGCCAGCAGCCTGACCGGGAGCCAGGGCACTGAAGCTTTCTTT
few	TRBV28	TRBJ2-6	.	CASSFGGWGYSGANVLTF	TGTGCCAGCAGTTTTGGGGGGTGGGGCTACTCTGGGGCCAACGTCCTGACTTTC
few	TRBV7-9	TRBJ1-6	.	CASSDGMEPVNSPLHF	TGTGCCAGCAGCGATGGAATGGAGCCCGTCAATTCACCCCTCCACTTT
.	TRBV6-2/TRBV6-3	TRBJ2-2	TRBD1	CASSPGQKNTGELFF	TGTGCCAGCAGCCCGGGACAGAAGAACACCGGGGAGCTGTTTTTT
.	TRBV7-6	TRBJ1-1	TRBD1	CASSPRQDRVGTEAFF	TGTGCCAGCAGCCCCCGGCAAGACAGGGTTGGCACTGAAGCTTTCTTT
.	TRBV2	TRBJ2-2	.	CASTLEGLGGTGELFF	TGTGCCTCGACCCTGGAGGGGCTGGGGGGAACCGGGGAGCTGTTTTTT
.	TRBV7-8	TRBJ1-5	.	CASSLKGADQPQHF	TGTGCCAGCAGCTTAAAAGGGGCCGATCAGCCCCAGCATTTT
.	TRBV19	TRBJ2-2	.	CASSPLGQPTGELFF	TGTGCCAGTAGTCCTCTCGGACAGCCCACAGGGGAGCTGTTTTTT
.	TRBV5-6	TRBJ1-2	.	CASSSRNPNYGYTF	TGTGCCAGCAGCTCGAGAAACCCTAACTATGGCTACACCTTC
.	TRBV12-3/TRBV12-4	TRBJ2-1	.	CASSPPTPWEQFF	TGTGCCAGCAGTCCACCAACACCCTGGGAGCAGTTCTTC
.	TRBV5-4	TRBJ2-1	.	CASSWKQGGDSYNEQFF	TGTGCCAGCAGCTGGAAACAGGGGGGGGACTCCTACAATGAGCAGTTCTTC
once	TRBV5-1	TRBJ2-2	.	CASSSDSQPTGELFF	TGCGCCAGCAGCTCGGACAGTCAGCCGACCGGGGAGCTGTTTTTT
once	TRBV28	TRBJ1-5	.	CASSTRVRGNQPQHF	TGTGCCAGCAGTACTCGGGTCCGGGGGAATCAGCCCCAGCATTTT
once	TRBV24-1	TRBJ2-2	.	CATSVGVSGRELFF	TGTGCCACCAGTGTAGGGGTATCGGGTCGAGAGCTGTTTTTT
.	TRBV11-2	TRBJ2-2	.	CASTTEPANTGELFF	TGTGCCAGCACCACAGAACCCGCGAACACCGGGGAGCTGTTTTTT
.	TRBV4-2	TRBJ2-3	.	CASSHGRGTDTQYF	TGTGCCAGCAGCCATGGGCGCGGGACAGATACGCAGTATTTT
.	TRBV4-1	TRBJ1-1	.	CASSPRTQSPEAFF	TGCGCCAGCAGCCCACGGACACAATCCCCTGAAGCTTTCTTT
.	TRBV5-6	TRBJ2-7	TRBD1	CASSARDRASGYF	TGTGCCAGCAGCGCGAGAGACAGGGCGTCGGGGTACTTC
.	TRBV5-1	TRBJ1-1	TRBD1	CASSSRDRVTEAFF	TGCGCCAGCAGCTCCCGGGACAGGGTAACTGAAGCTTTCTTT
.	TRBV6-5	TRBJ1-5	.	CASEGSNQPQHF	TGTGCCAGCGAGGGTAGCAATCAGCCCCAGCATTTT
.	TRBV9	TRBJ2-3	.	CASSVALGVADTQYF	TGTGCCAGCAGCGTAGCTTTAGGGGTGGCAGATACGCAGTATTTT
.	TRBV2	TRBJ2-7	.	CATGGANEQYF	TGTGCCACCGGGGGAGCCAACGAGCAGTACTTC
few	TRBV3-1/TRBV3-2	TRBJ2-7	.	CASSQGRRARQYF	TGTGCCAGCAGCCAAGGAAGGCGGGCTCGGCAGTACTTC
.	TRBV7-2	TRBJ2-7	.	CASSLMTGSSYEQYF	TGTGCCAGCAGCTTAATGACAGGATCCTCCTACGAGCAGTACTTC
once	TRBV6-2/TRBV6-3	TRBJ2-7	TRBD2	CASSPRLAHPDEQYF	TGTGCCAGCAGCCCGCGACTAGCCCACCCCGACGAGCAGTACTTC
.	TRBV2	TRBJ2-2	.	CASRRWTGELFF	TGTGCCAGCAGACGGTGGACCGGGGAGCTGTTTTTT
.	TRBV19	TRBJ1-2	TRBD1	CASKGDRAAYGYTF	TGTGCCAGTAAGGGGGACAGAGCTGCCTATGGCTACACCTTC
.	TRBV7-9	TRBJ2-1	TRBD2	CAGLAGAFNEQFF	TGTGCCGGCCTAGCGGGGGCTTTCAATGAGCAGTTCTTC
.	TRBV19	TRBJ1-6	.	CASSISTVDSPLHF	TGTGCCAGTAGTATAAGTACGGTCGATTCACCCCTCCACTTT
few	TRBV3-1/TRBV3-2	TRBJ2-5	TRBD2	CASSQALAGGETQYF	TGTGCCAGCAGCCAAGCCCTAGCGGGGGGGGAGACCCAGTACTTC
.	TRBV11-2	TRBJ2-2	TRBD1	CASSLPAGQGANTGELFF	TGTGCCAGCAGCTTACCGGCGGGACAGGGAGCTAACACCGGGGAGCTGTTTTTT
.	TRBV5-1	TRBJ1-1	.	CASSLIVNTEAFF	TGCGCCAGCAGCTTGATAGTGAACACTGAAGCTTTCTTT
.	TRBV7-2	TRBJ1-4	.	CASSSSGGHEKLFF	TGTGCCAGCAGCTCCAGCGGGGGGCATGAAAAACTGTTTTTT
.	TRBV29-1	TRBJ2-3	TRBD2	CSVERTSGTDTQYF	TGCAGCGTTGAACGGACTAGCGGCACAGATACGCAGTATTTT
.	TRBV7-9	TRBJ2-2	.	CASSLWGQHTGELFF	TGTGCCAGCAGCTTATGGGGACAACACACCGGGGAGCTGTTTTTT